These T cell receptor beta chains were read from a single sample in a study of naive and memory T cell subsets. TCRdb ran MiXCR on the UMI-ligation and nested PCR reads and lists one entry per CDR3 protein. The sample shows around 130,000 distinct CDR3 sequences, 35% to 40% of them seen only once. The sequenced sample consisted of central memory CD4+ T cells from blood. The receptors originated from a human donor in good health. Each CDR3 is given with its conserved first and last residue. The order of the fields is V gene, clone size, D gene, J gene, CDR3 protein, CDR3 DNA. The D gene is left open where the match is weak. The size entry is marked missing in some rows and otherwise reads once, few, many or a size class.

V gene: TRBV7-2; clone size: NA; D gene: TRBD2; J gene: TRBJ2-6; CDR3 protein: CASSLDSLAGVAGANVLTF; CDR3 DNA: TGTGCCAGCAGCTTAGATTCTCTAGCGGGAGTTGCAGGGGCCAACGTCCTGACTTTC
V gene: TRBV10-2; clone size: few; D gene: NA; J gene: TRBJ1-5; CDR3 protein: CASTERGGQPQHF; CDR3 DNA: TGCGCCAGCACCGAGAGGGGGGGACAGCCCCAGCATTTT
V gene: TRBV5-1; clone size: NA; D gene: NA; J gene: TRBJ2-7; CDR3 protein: CASSPGPAGHEQYF; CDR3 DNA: TGCGCCAGCAGCCCGGGACCGGCCGGACACGAGCAGTACTTC
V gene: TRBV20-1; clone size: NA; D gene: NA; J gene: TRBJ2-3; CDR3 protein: CSARAGSADTQYF; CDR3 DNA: TGCAGTGCTAGAGCGGGATCGGCAGATACGCAGTATTTT
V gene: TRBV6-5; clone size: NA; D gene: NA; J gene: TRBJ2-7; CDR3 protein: CASSSDPRYEQYF; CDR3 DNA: TGTGCCAGCAGCTCGGACCCGCGCTACGAGCAGTACTTC
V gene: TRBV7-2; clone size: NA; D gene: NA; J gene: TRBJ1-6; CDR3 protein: CASSLRTISPLHF; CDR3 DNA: TGTGCCAGCAGCTTAAGGACCATTTCACCCCTCCACTTT
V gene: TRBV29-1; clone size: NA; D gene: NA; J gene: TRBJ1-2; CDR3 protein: CSANRDGYGYTF; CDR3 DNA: TGCAGCGCCAACCGGGACGGCTATGGCTACACCTTC
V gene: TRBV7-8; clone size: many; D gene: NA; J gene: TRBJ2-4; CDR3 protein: CASSPTEVNKNIQYF; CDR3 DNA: TGTGCCAGCAGCCCGACGGAGGTGAATAAAAACATTCAGTACTTC
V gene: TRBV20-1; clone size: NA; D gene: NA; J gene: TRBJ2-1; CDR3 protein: CSASLSRSSGFPYNEQFF; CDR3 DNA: TGCAGTGCTAGCCTTAGCAGGTCTAGTGGCTTCCCGTACAATGAGCAGTTCTTC
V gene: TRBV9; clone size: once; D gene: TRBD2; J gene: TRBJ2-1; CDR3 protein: CASSVVPSGIASNEQFF; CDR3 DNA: TGTGCCAGCAGCGTAGTTCCTAGCGGGATAGCTAGCAATGAGCAGTTCTTC
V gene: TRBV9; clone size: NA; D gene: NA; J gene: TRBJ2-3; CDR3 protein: CASSVAGFGTDTQYF; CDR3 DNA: TGTGCCAGCAGCGTAGCAGGATTCGGCACAGATACGCAGTATTTT
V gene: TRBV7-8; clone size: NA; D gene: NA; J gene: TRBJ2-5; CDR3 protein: CASSLAGSRGETQYF; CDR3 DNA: TGTGCCAGCAGCTTAGCCGGCAGTCGGGGAGAGACCCAGTACTTC
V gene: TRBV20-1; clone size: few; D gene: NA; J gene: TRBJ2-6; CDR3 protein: CSASEGAGANVLTF; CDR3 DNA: TGCAGTGCTAGTGAGGGGGCTGGGGCCAACGTCCTGACTTTC
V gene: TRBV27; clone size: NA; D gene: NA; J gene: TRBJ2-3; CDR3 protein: CASSLRGVSTDTQYF; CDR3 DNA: TGTGCCAGCAGTTTACGCGGGGTGAGCACAGATACGCAGTATTTT
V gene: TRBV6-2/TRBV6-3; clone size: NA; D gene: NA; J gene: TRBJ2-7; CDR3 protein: CASRELGLFYEQYF; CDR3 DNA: TGTGCCAGCAGGGAGTTGGGGTTATTCTACGAGCAGTACTTC
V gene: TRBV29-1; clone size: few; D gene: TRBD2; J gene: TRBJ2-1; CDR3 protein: CSVDSGRYHNEQFF; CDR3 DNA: TGCAGCGTTGATAGCGGGAGGTATCACAATGAGCAGTTCTTC
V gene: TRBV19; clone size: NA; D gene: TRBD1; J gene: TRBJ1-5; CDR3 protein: CASTPGQGGYQPQHF; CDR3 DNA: TGTGCCAGTACCCCTGGACAGGGAGGGTATCAGCCCCAGCATTTT
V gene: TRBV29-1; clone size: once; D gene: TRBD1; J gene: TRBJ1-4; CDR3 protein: CSAGDRAGSEKLFF; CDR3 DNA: TGCAGCGCAGGCGACAGGGCCGGGAGTGAAAAACTGTTTTTT
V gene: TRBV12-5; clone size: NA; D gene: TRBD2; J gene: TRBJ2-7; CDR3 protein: CASSRAGELEQYF; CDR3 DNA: TGTGCTAGCTCCCGAGCGGGAGAACTCGAGCAGTACTTC
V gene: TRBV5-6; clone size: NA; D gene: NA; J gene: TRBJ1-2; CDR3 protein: CASSLDKAWNYGYTF; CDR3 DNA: TGTGCCAGCAGCTTGGACAAGGCCTGGAACTATGGCTACACCTTC
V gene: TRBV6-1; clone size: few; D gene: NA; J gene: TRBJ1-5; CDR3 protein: CASSDWNQPQHF; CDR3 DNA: TGTGCCAGCAGTGATTGGAATCAGCCCCAGCATTTT
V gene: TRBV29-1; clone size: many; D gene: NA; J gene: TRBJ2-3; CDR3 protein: CSVEYSTDTQYF; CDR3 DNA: TGCAGCGTTGAATACAGCACAGATACGCAGTATTTT
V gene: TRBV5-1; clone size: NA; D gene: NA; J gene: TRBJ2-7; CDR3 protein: CASSLEGRVSYEQYF; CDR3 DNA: TGCGCCAGCAGCTTGGAGGGGCGGGTCTCCTACGAGCAGTACTTC
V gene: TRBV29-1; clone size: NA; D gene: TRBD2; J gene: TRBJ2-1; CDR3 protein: CSVEGGGRRNEQFF; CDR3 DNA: TGCAGCGTTGAGGGCGGCGGGAGAAGGAATGAGCAGTTCTTC
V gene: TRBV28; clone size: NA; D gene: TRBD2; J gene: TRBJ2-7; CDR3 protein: CASSFLAGGPTTYEQYF; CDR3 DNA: TGTGCCAGCAGTTTTCTAGCGGGAGGGCCTACAACCTACGAGCAGTACTTC
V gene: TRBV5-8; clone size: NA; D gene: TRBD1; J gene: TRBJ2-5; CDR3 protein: CASRRGQGVAETQYF; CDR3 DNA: TGTGCCAGCAGACGGGGACAGGGGGTGGCGGAGACCCAGTACTTC
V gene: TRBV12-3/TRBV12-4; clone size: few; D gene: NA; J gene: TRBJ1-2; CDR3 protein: CASSFGYGYTF; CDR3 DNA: TGTGCCAGCAGTTTTGGCTATGGCTACACCTTC
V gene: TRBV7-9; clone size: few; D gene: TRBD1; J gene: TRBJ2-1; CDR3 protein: CASSLEQGPNEQFF; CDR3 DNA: TGTGCCAGCAGCTTAGAACAGGGGCCGAATGAGCAGTTCTTC
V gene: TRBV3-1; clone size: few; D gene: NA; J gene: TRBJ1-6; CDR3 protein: CASSPVGGFASPLHF; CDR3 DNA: TGTGCCAGCAGCCCTGTAGGGGGGTTTGCTTCACCCCTCCACTTT
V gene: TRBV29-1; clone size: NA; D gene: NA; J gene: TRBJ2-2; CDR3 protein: CSVGLVRGNTGELFF; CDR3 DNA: TGCAGCGTAGGCCTTGTCAGGGGGAACACCGGGGAGCTGTTTTTT